The 26 T cell receptor beta chains presented below share a single source sample, sequenced in a study of preoperative IRX-2 immunotherapy in early breast cancer. Treatment reported: preoperative locoregional IRX-2 cytokine immunotherapy. Repertoires were generated with immunoSEQ multiplex PCR, while TCRdb's copy carries only in-frame clones and drops some. Of 25,000 to 30,000 clones listed, approximately 80% are singletons. This material was acquired from a patient treated with IRX-2 immunotherapy. These receptors originate from a human donor with breast cancer.

V is TRBV5-1 and J is TRBJ1-1; 9 bases align to TRBD1. V shed 4 bases and J 4 bases; nucleotides not matched to a gene: 20. The V gene's germline CDR1 is SGHRS and CDR2 YFSETQ. The CDR3 length is 19 residues. The CDR3 bases are TGCGCCAGCAGCCTAACCGGGACAGGGTCGGGAGCGGGGGGCACTGAAGCTTTCTTT. This codes for CASSLTGTGSGAGGTEAFF.

The chain couples TRBV28 to TRBJ1-2, with D unclear. CDR3 size: 14 residues. Germline V lookup: CDR1 MDHEN, CDR2 SYDVKM. Trimming cost V 6 bases and J 2 bases, with 13 bases left between them. CDR3 in DNA: TGTGCCAGCAGCCCCCGTGGACGGAACTATGGCTACACCTTC. Translated: CASSPRGRNYGYTF.

The genes are TRBV6-8 and TRBJ2-7, with 10 positions matching TRBD2. V was pared by 2 bases and J by 0 bases, with 1 base of the junction left unmatched. The CDR3 runs to 15 residues. Germline assignment: CDR1 MNHGY and CDR2 SAAAGT. CDR3 amino acids: CASSYASGSSYEQYF. The CDR3 coding sequence is TGTGCCAGCAGTTACGCTAGCGGGAGCTCCTACGAGCAGTACTTC.

This clone was recorded only once. The chain uses TRBV11-3 and TRBJ2-3, with D uncertain. Trimming took 4 bases from V and 0 from J, leaving 23 bases between them. This CDR3 spans 19 amino acids. Germline values: CDR1 SGHNT, CDR2 YENEEA. CDR3 DNA: TGTGCCAGCAGCTCAAAACCCCGAGTCAGGTACCCTAGCACAGATACGCAGTATTTT. Protein: CASSSKPRVRYPSTDTQYF.

The chain employs TRBV7-6 and TRBJ1-1; 7 bases are shared with TRBD1. Trimming at V came to 0 bases and at J to 1 base, leaving 5 bases not matched to a gene. This CDR3 is built from 16 residues. Germline V CDR1 and CDR2: SGHVS, FNYEAQ. The CDR3 bases are TGTGCCAGCAGCTTAGCTCCCGGGACAGAGAACACTGAAGCTTTCTTT. Amino acid sequence: CASSLAPGTENTEAFF.

Only one count was recorded for this clone. This chain connects TRBV14 to TRBJ1-1; D not certain. The germline V gene has CDR1 SGHDN and CDR2 FVKESK. The CDR3 is made up of 14 amino acids. Deletions cut 4 bases from V and 7 bases from J, with 16 bases between. CDR3 sequence reads: CASSLKGSVIEAFF. The CDR3 bases are TGTGCCAGCAGCCTTAAAGGGAGTGTGATTGAAGCTTTCTTT.

This chain joins TRBV14 and TRBJ2-7; 8 bases are shared with TRBD1. CDR3 size: 15 residues. Unmatched junction bases numbered 9, after V lost 2 bases and J lost 6 bases. The V gene's germline CDR1 is SGHDN and CDR2 FVKESK. This CDR3 is CASSQIGQGGREQYF. CDR3 DNA: TGTGCCAGCAGCCAAATAGGACAGGGCGGGCGCGAGCAGTACTTC.

This clone was found once. The chain couples TRBV15 to TRBJ1-6; no clear D gene. Trimming cost V 1 base and J 7 bases, with 8 bases left between them. CDR3 length: 14 residues. CDR1 LNHNV and CDR2 YYDKDF come from the germline V gene (reference sequence). DNA for the CDR3: TGTGCCACCAGCAGAGCTATCACCAATTCACCCCTCCACTTT. Protein sequence: CATSRAITNSPLHF.

CDR3 coding DNA: TGTGCCAGCAGCTTCGACGGCAACTATGGCTACACCTTC. It codes for CASSFDGNYGYTF. The chain recombines TRBV7-1 with TRBJ1-2; D unclear. TRBV7-1 is flagged as an ORF with uncertain function. Between the trimmed V and J ends, which lost 4 bases and 2 bases, there was a span of 8 bases. The CDR3 extends over 13 amino acids.

The V call is TRBV11-3, the J call TRBJ1-2; D is unclear. The CDR3 consists of 14 residues. Trimming left V 5 bases short and J 4 bases short, with 14 bases between. CDR1 and CDR2 from the germline V gene are SGHNT and YENEEA. The CDR3 sequence is CASSPTRRTYGYTF. CDR3 DNA sequence: TGTGCCAGCAGCCCAACCAGGCGGACCTATGGCTACACCTTC.

The chain recombines TRBV11-3 with TRBJ2-2; D unresolved. V was clipped by 1 base and J by 0 bases, with 9 bases between them. Germline values: CDR1 SGHNT, CDR2 YENEEA. There are 16 residues in the CDR3. CDR3 in amino acids: CASSLGPIANTGELFF. The CDR3 region has the DNA TGTGCCAGCAGCTTAGGGCCAATCGCGAACACCGGGGAGCTGTTTTTT.

The genes are TRBV6-8 and TRBJ2-1, with TRBD1 matching 8 bases. With 10 bases clipped from V and 6 bases from J, the junction kept 14 bases outside the gene matches. From germline, CDR1 is MNHGY and CDR2 SAAAGT. This CDR3 spans 15 amino acids. The chain's CDR3 is CAINSDQGAVNEQFF. CDR3 nucleotides: TGTGCCATCAATTCTGACCAGGGGGCGGTCAATGAGCAGTTCTTC.

The CDR3 sequence: CASSFLLGSGGTSTDTQYF. The DNA for the CDR3 is TGTGCCAGCAGCTTTTTACTGGGTAGCGGGGGAACTAGCACAGATACGCAGTATTTT. This sequence joins TRBV7-6 and TRBJ2-3, with 9 bases aligning to TRBD2. J gave up 0 bases and V 3 bases, and 13 bases lay outside the gene matches. This CDR3 comprises 19 residues. Per the germline V gene, CDR1 is SGHVS and CDR2 is FNYEAQ.

V usage is TRBV5-1 and J usage is TRBJ2-5; 7 nucleotides match TRBD1. Germline CDR1 reads SGHRS; CDR2 reads YFSETQ. The junction had 3 bases not matched to a gene; V was cut back by 4 bases and J by 0 bases. This CDR3 spans 14 amino acids. CDR3 DNA sequence: TGCGCCAGCAGCAAGGGACAGTACCAAGAGACCCAGTACTTC. This gives the protein CASSKGQYQETQYF.

The rearrangement links TRBV29-1 to TRBJ2-2; either TRBD1 or TRBD2 may supply D (5 bases each). The CDR3 loop spans 14 amino acids. CDR1 and CDR2 (germline): SQVTM, ANQGSEA. Trimming pared 5 bases from V and 4 bases from J, leaving 14 bases between. CDR3 bases: TGCAGCGTTCAGGTTATTGGGGGCACCGGGGAGCTGTTTTTT. Translating gives CSVQVIGGTGELFF.

This chain joins TRBV5-1 and TRBJ2-2; 9 bases line up with TRBD2. J lost 5 bases, V lost 0 bases, and 8 bases had no gene match. CDR3 length: 17 residues. CDR1 is SGHRS, CDR2 YFSETQ, per germline. CDR3 sequence reads: CASSLAVAGDRTGELFF. The CDR3 nucleotides read TGCGCCAGCAGCTTGGCAGTAGCGGGAGATAGAACCGGGGAGCTGTTTTTT.

The chain combines TRBV15 with TRBJ2-5; no clear D gene. Germline assignment: CDR1 LNHNV and CDR2 YYDKDF (reference sequence). The CDR3 totals 14 residues. Between the trimmed V and J ends, which lost 0 bases and 5 bases, there was a span of 10 bases. CDR3 DNA: TGTGCCACCAGCAGAGATCGATATCCCGAGACCCAGTACTTC. Encoded protein: CATSRDRYPETQYF. Complete variable domain (other parts from reference TRBV15 and TRBJ2-5): DAMVIQNPRYQVTQFGKPVTLSCSQTLNHNVMYWYQQKSSQAPKLLFHYYDKDFNNEADTPDNFQSRRPNTSFCFLDIRSPGLGDTAMYLCATSRDRYPETQYFGPGTRLLVL.

V gene TRBV10-2 combines with J gene TRBJ2-1; 11 bases are a match to TRBD2. The V segment lost 2 bases and the J segment 5 bases; nucleotides outside the gene matches: 11. CDR1 WSHSY and CDR2 SAAADI come from the germline V gene. The length of the CDR3 is 18 residues. CDR3 nucleotides: TGCGCCAGCAGTGAGACTAGCGGGAGCTCAAGAAAAGACAATGAGCAGTTCTTC. Translating gives CASSETSGSSRKDNEQFF.

A remark on this clone: Different DNA sequences within this sample yield the same CDR3. The chain employs TRBV28 and TRBJ1-1; D is undetermined. V was clipped by 1 base and J by 0 bases, with 0 bases between them. CDR1 and CDR2 (germline): MDHEN, SYDVKM. CDR3 length: 12 amino acids. Here the CDR3 DNA reads TGTGCCAGCAGTTTATTGAACACTGAAGCTTTCTTT. Residues: CASSLLNTEAFF.

About this clone itself: One end of the junction varies from germline; a read error may be responsible. The chain joins TRBV11-3 to TRBJ1-2; no firm D call. The CDR3 extends over 14 amino acids. Germline V gives CDR1 SGHNT, CDR2 YENEEA. The DNA for the CDR3 is TGTGTCAGCAGCTCGCCAGGAACTAACTATGGCTACACCTTC. Amino acids: CVSSSPGTNYGYTF.

This clone has only a few counts. This chain uses TRBV11-3 with TRBJ2-7, with D possibly being TRBD2 (5 bases). Looked up from germline, CDR1 is SGHNT and CDR2 is YENEEA. V was shortened by 4 bases and J by 2 bases, with 18 bases between the two germline ends. CDR3 length: 16 amino acids. The DNA of the CDR3 is TGTGCCAGCAGCTGGAAAGTAGGTGGAGGAACCTACGAGCAGTACTTC. Its protein is CASSWKVGGGTYEQYF. Looking up the rest from reference TRBV11-3 and TRBJ2-7 gives the full variable domain: EAGVVQSPRYKIIEKKQPVAFWCNPISGHNTLYWYLQNLGQGPELLIRYENEEAVDDSQLPKDRFSAERLKGVDSTLKIQPAELGDSAVYLCASSWKVGGGTYEQYFGPGTRLTVT.

V is TRBV6-8 and J is TRBJ1-4; maybe TRBD1 (6 bases). CDR1 is MNHGY and CDR2 is SAAAGT in the germline V gene. The ends were cut back, 2 bases at V and 8 bases at J, with 18 bases in the middle. The CDR3 is 16 residues long. The CDR3, as DNA: TGTGCCAGCAGTTACGCCCGGAGGGGGGCAGGGGAAAAACTGTTTTTT. Amino acid sequence: CASSYARRGAGEKLFF.

Points on this clone: One end of the junction is discordant with germline, which a read error may explain. This sequence joins TRBV7-1 and TRBJ2-7; D is uncertain. TRBV7-1 is an open reading frame, and its role is uncertain. The CDR3 consists of 13 residues. The CDR3 spells CASSRTLSNEQYF. In nucleotides, the CDR3 is TGTGCCAGCAGCCGGACCCTCTCCAACGAGCAGTACTTC.

This clone was counted between two and nine times. One end of the junction does not line up with germline, which may come from a read error. This rearrangement joins TRBV6-8 to TRBJ1-5; D not certain. CDR1 is MNHGY and CDR2 is SAAAGT in the germline V gene. The CDR3 is 12 residues long. Here the CDR3 reads CAISRSNQPQHF. As DNA, the CDR3 is TGTGCCATCAGTCGGAGCAATCAGCCCCAGCATTTT.

V and J are TRBV11-3 and TRBJ2-5; D is unresolved. In germline, CDR1 is SGHNT, CDR2 YENEEA. This CDR3 spans 14 amino acids. Between the trimmed V and J ends, which lost 2 bases and 2 bases, there was a span of 9 bases. The DNA of the CDR3 is TGTGCCAGCAGCTTATCCCGGCGACAAGAGACCCAGTACTTC. Translation: CASSLSRRQETQYF.

Worth noting for this clone: A junction boundary mismatches the germline segment, possibly from a read error. J is TRBJ1-3 and V is TRBV6-8; no definite D call. Germline V gene sequence: CDR1 MNHGY, CDR2 SAAAGT. This CDR3 has 14 residues. The CDR3: CAISGPSSGNTIYF. The CDR3 DNA is TGTGCCATCAGTGGCCCGAGCTCTGGAAACACCATATATTTT.